Presented here are 26 T cell receptor beta chains from one specimen sequenced in a study of cytomegalovirus exposure and HLA in healthy donors. Primers: 60 Vbeta forward and 13 Jbeta reverse. Data came from immunoSEQ multiplex PCR; TCRdb stores just in-frame clones and leaves some out. Found here are roughly 150,000 clones, around three quarters of them singletons; the top ten hold around 7%. The sequenced sample consisted of PBMCs. The receptors were gathered from a man between 35 and 55 years old in good health and CMV-seropositive.

A remark on this clone: The junction does not match germline at one end; this may be a read error. CDR3 coding DNA: TGTGCCAGCAGTTTATCGGTGGCTAGCAGCTATCTCTCCTCCGAGCAGTACTTC. Translation gives CASSLSVASSYLSSEQYF. The rearrangement uses TRBV27 and TRBJ2-7; weak D call: TRBD2 (5 bases). CDR3 length: 18 amino acids. CDR1 and CDR2 (germline): MNHEY, SMNVEV (reference sequence).

Worth noting for this clone: Other DNA sequences within the sample encode an identical CDR3. The J gene is TRBJ1-2, the V gene TRBV5-1; perhaps TRBD1 as D (5 bases). CDR1 and CDR2 from the germline V gene are SGHRS and YFSETQ. With 0 bases removed from V and 2 bases from J, the gap between germline ends came to 8 bases. The CDR3 runs to 14 residues. CDR3 sequence reads: CASSLGGENYGYTF. Here the CDR3 DNA reads TGCGCCAGCAGCTTGGGGGGGGAGAACTATGGCTACACCTTC.

This chain uses TRBV7-2 with TRBJ2-1; 12 bases line up with TRBD2. The germline V gene encodes CDR1 SGHTA and CDR2 FQGNSA. Trimming at V came to 4 bases and at J to 7 bases, leaving 5 bases not matched to a gene. CDR3 size: 15 residues. The CDR3: CASSSTSGSLNEQFF. The CDR3 DNA sequence: TGTGCCAGCAGCTCGACTAGCGGGAGTTTAAATGAGCAGTTCTTC.

This chain links TRBV5-1 with TRBJ2-3; a possible D gene is TRBD2 (6 bases). There are 17 residues in the CDR3. CDR1 SGHRS and CDR2 YFSETQ come from the germline V gene. The V end lost 0 bases, the J end lost 6 bases, and 20 bases lay between the germline ends. DNA for the CDR3: TGCGCCAGCAGCTTGGCCTGGTCGGGAGCCCCCTTGGATACGCAGTATTTT. Translated: CASSLAWSGAPLDTQYF. Looking up the rest from reference TRBV5-1 and TRBJ2-3 gives the full variable domain: KAGVTQTPRYLIKTRGQQVTLSCSPISGHRSVSWYQQTPGQGLQFLFEYFSETQRNKGNFPGRFSGRQFSNSRSEMNVSTLELGDSALYLCASSLAWSGAPLDTQYFGPGTRLTVL.

The genes are TRBV5-1 and TRBJ2-3, with D maybe TRBD2 (6 bases). V gave up 4 bases and J gave up 5 bases, with 14 bases separating them. The CDR3 loop spans 14 amino acids. CDR1 is SGHRS and CDR2 is YFSETQ in the germline V gene. The CDR3 coding sequence is TGCGCCAGCAGCCTGGGGACTCTAGGAGATACGCAGTATTTT. This sequence encodes CASSLGTLGDTQYF.

As to this clone: This sample also contains other DNA sequences that code for the same CDR3. The chain links TRBV5-1 to TRBJ1-4; 7 bases match TRBD1. The germline V gene encodes CDR1 SGHRS and CDR2 YFSETQ. The CDR3 totals 14 residues. Trimming removed 0 bases from V and 7 bases from J; junction bases left unmatched: 3. This chain's CDR3 is CASSLDRGGEKLFF. CDR3 coding DNA: TGCGCCAGCAGCTTGGACAGGGGCGGTGAAAAACTGTTTTTT.

This chain uses TRBV4-2 with TRBJ2-3, with TRBD2 as a possible D gene (7 bases). V was pared by 5 bases and J by 5 bases, with 17 bases between. The CDR3 is made up of 15 amino acids. Germline V CDR1 and CDR2: LGHNA, YNFKEQ. In DNA, the CDR3 is TGTGCCAGCAGCGGGAGAGTAGGGGGGGAAGATACGCAGTATTTT. Amino acid sequence: CASSGRVGGEDTQYF.

This clone showed up just once. The rearrangement links TRBV19 to TRBJ2-2, with 12 bases aligning to TRBD2. V shed 1 base and J 6 bases; nucleotides not matched to a gene: 15. CDR3 length: 20 amino acids. Germline assignment: CDR1 LNHDA and CDR2 SQIVND (reference sequence). Here the CDR3 DNA reads TGTGCCAGTAGTATAGGGCTTATCAGGGCTAGCGGGAGGGCCCCCGGGGAGCTGTTTTTT. Protein sequence: CASSIGLIRASGRAPGELFF. Based on the CDR3 plus reference TRBV19 and TRBJ2-2, the full variable domain is DGGITQSPKYLFRKEGQNVTLSCEQNLNHDAMYWYRQDPGQGLRLIYYSQIVNDFQKGDIAEGYSVSREKKESFPLTVTSAQKNPTAFYLCASSIGLIRASGRAPGELFFGEGSRLTVL.

The chain carries TRBV11-3 and TRBJ2-1; D is possibly TRBD2 (7 bases). CDR1 is SGHNT, CDR2 YENEEA, per germline. This CDR3 spans 16 amino acids. V was clipped by 5 bases and J by 2 bases, with 16 bases between them. The CDR3 DNA follows: TGTGCCAGCAGCCACAGGACGCGGGGGCCCTACAATGAGCAGTTCTTC. Residues: CASSHRTRGPYNEQFF.

This chain links TRBV27 with TRBJ2-5; 12 bases line up with TRBD2. The CDR3 has 17 amino acids. The junction had 8 bases not matched to a gene; V was cut back by 5 bases and J by 1 base. Germline lookup yields CDR1 MNHEY and CDR2 SMNVEV (reference sequence). The CDR3 DNA sequence: TGTGCCAGCAGTCCCGGACTAGCGGGGAGTGGCCAAGAGACCCAGTACTTC. This sequence encodes CASSPGLAGSGQETQYF.

This clone was found once. The J gene is TRBJ1-2, the V gene TRBV5-1; no definite D call. Trimming shortened V by 0 bases and J by 4 bases, and 10 bases separated the two germline ends. The CDR3 totals 14 residues. Germline CDR1 and CDR2: SGHRS and YFSETQ. CDR3 nucleotides: TGCGCCAGCAGCTTGGGGGCAGGTGGCTATGGCTACACCTTC. As protein: CASSLGAGGYGYTF.

This clone appeared a single time. The V gene is TRBV10-1, the J gene TRBJ2-2; D is possibly TRBD2 (6 bases). Trimming cost V 3 bases and J 6 bases, with 17 bases left between them. Germline lookup yields CDR1 WNHNN and CDR2 SYGVQD (reference sequence). The CDR3 loop spans 16 amino acids. CDR3 DNA sequence: TGCGCCAGCAGTGATCAATTCGGGCCGGGGGCCGGGGAGCTGTTTTTT. Protein sequence: CASSDQFGPGAGELFF.

J is TRBJ2-5 and V is TRBV7-2, with D possibly being TRBD2 (5 bases). V lost 8 bases, J lost 3 bases, and 13 bases lay in between. The CDR3 covers 13 residues. CDR1 is SGHTA and CDR2 is FQGNSA in the germline V gene. This chain's CDR3 is CASGPDWEETQYF. The CDR3 DNA sequence: TGTGCCAGCGGCCCGGACTGGGAAGAGACCCAGTACTTC.

About this clone: An end of the junction differs from the germline gene, which may be a read error. V usage is TRBV7-9 and J usage is TRBJ1-2, with D tentatively TRBD1 (6 bases). The CDR3 has 13 residues. The germline V gene has CDR1 SEHNR and CDR2 FQNEAQ (reference sequence). CDR3 nucleotides: TGTTCCAGCAGCTTAGAAAACAGGGATGGCTACACCTTC. Protein: CSSSLENRDGYTF.

In its sample, this clone was seen a few times. Here the CDR3 DNA reads TGCGCCAGCAGTGGGAGACAAGGGGGAGTGTACTTC. This translates into CASSGRQGGVYF. V is TRBV10-1 and J is TRBJ2-7, with D tentatively TRBD1 (6 bases). Germline CDR1 WNHNN, CDR2 SYGVQD (reference sequence). The CDR3 extends over 12 amino acids. V was cut by 4 bases and J by 12 bases, with 16 bases left in between.

The rearrangement joins TRBV11-2 to TRBJ1-4; 8 bases match TRBD1. The CDR3 covers 14 residues. Germline lookup yields CDR1 SGHAT and CDR2 FQNNGV. V lost 5 bases to trimming and J lost 10 bases; unmatched junction nucleotides: 9. The CDR3 region is CASSTSLQGVKLFF. The CDR3 DNA reads as TGTGCCAGCAGCACCAGCCTACAGGGGGTAAAACTGTTTTTT.

For the CDR3, the DNA is TGCAGCGCCGGACAGGGGGCAAATCAGCCCCAGCATTTT. Translating it yields CSAGQGANQPQHF. V is TRBV29-1 and J is TRBJ1-5; 11 bases fit TRBD1. The CDR3 is 13 residues long. The germline gives CDR1 SQVTM, CDR2 ANQGSEA. Losses at the gene ends were 7 bases for V and 4 bases for J; bases not matched to a gene: 3. The variable domain in full, completed from reference TRBV29-1 and TRBJ1-5, reads SAVISQKPSRDICQRGTSLTIQCQVDSQVTMMFWYRQQPGQSLTLIATANQGSEATYESGFVIDKFPISRPNLTFSTLTVSNMSPEDSSIYLCSAGQGANQPQHFGDGTRLSIL.

This clone was recorded a few times. The chain couples TRBV5-6 to TRBJ2-7, with 9 bases lining up with TRBD2. Germline V CDR1 and CDR2: SGHDT, YYEEEE. Trimming cost V 7 bases and J 0 bases; bases outside gene matches: 8. The CDR3 extends over 15 amino acids. DNA for the CDR3: TGTGCCAGCGGGTTTAGCGGGAGCCCCTCCTACGAGCAGTACTTC. This gives the protein CASGFSGSPSYEQYF.

This chain connects TRBV5-1 to TRBJ2-7, with a weak D call TRBD2 (5 bases). The CDR3 extends over 14 amino acids. Trimming stripped 5 bases from V and 3 bases from J, with 15 bases between. In germline, CDR1 is SGHRS, CDR2 YFSETQ. CDR3 amino acids: CASSTSEGYYEQYF. CDR3 DNA sequence: TGCGCCAGCAGTACATCAGAGGGCTACTACGAGCAGTACTTC.

The chain couples TRBV19 to TRBJ1-1; D gene uncertain. CDR3 size: 11 residues. Germline loops: CDR1 LNHDA, CDR2 SQIVND (reference sequence). Between the trimmed V and J ends, which lost 5 bases and 7 bases, there was a span of 8 bases. The CDR3 spells CASSVLGEAFF. The CDR3 bases are TGTGCCAGTAGTGTCCTAGGTGAAGCTTTCTTT.

The chain joins TRBV6-1 to TRBJ1-2; 8 bases match TRBD1. The V gene's germline CDR1 is MNHNS and CDR2 SASEGT. This CDR3 region has 15 residues. Germline trimming cut 4 bases from V and 3 bases from J; bases unmatched to any gene: 7. The CDR3 DNA follows: TGTGCCAGCAGTGTACAAGGACAGGGACACTATGGCTACACCTTC. Amino acids: CASSVQGQGHYGYTF.

This clone has just one count. J is TRBJ1-2 and V is TRBV13; D might be TRBD1 (5 bases). There are 13 residues in the CDR3. The V gene lost 2 bases and the J gene lost 5 bases, with 9 bases spanning the gap. The germline CDR1 and CDR2 sequences are PRHDT and FYEKMQ (reference sequence). Here the CDR3 DNA reads TGTGCCAGCAGCTTACAGGGTTCTTATGGCTACACCTTC. It specifies CASSLQGSYGYTF.

This clone turned up a few times. The rearrangement uses TRBV9 and TRBJ2-5; D might be TRBD1 (6 bases). The ends were cut back, 3 bases at V and 4 bases at J, with 10 bases in the middle. The CDR3 length is 13 residues. Germline V gene data show CDR1 as SGDLS and CDR2 as YYNGEE. CDR3 region: CASSATGTETQYF. Here the CDR3 DNA reads TGTGCCAGCAGCGCCACAGGGACAGAGACCCAGTACTTC.

This clone was picked up one time. The chain combines TRBV2 with TRBJ2-1; 10 bases map to TRBD1. This CDR3 has 20 residues. J gave up 0 bases and V 3 bases, and 14 bases lay outside the gene matches. CDR1 and CDR2 (germline): SNHLY, FYNNEI. The CDR3 DNA reads as TGTGCCAGCAGTGATCCCGGGACAGGGGTTTGGTTGAGCTCCTACAATGAGCAGTTCTTC. This sequence encodes CASSDPGTGVWLSSYNEQFF. The full variable domain, in which reference TRBV2 and TRBJ2-1 provide the parts outside the CDR3, is EPEVTQTPSHQVTQMGQEVILRCVPISNHLYFYWYRQILGQKVEFLVSFYNNEISEKSEIFDDQFSVERPDGSNFTLKIRSTKLEDSAMYFCASSDPGTGVWLSSYNEQFFGPGTRLTVL.

The chain couples TRBV5-4 to TRBJ1-6; a weak D match, TRBD1 (5 bases). The CDR3 sequence is 13 residues long. V lost 4 bases and J 10 bases, leaving 12 bases between the germline ends. The germline CDR1 and CDR2 sequences are SGHNT and YYREEE (reference sequence). The CDR3 reads CASSPTGGSPLHF. DNA of the CDR3: TGTGCCAGCAGCCCAACGGGGGGGTCACCCCTCCACTTT.

The rearrangement links TRBV7-9 to TRBJ1-2; TRBD1 agrees at 8 bases. CDR3 length: 15 amino acids. V was clipped by 1 base and J by 8 bases; unmatched bases: 9. Germline V gene lookup returns CDR1 SEHNR and CDR2 FQNEAQ (reference sequence). The CDR3 region has the DNA TGTGCCAGCAGCTTAGGACTAACAGGGGGGCAAGGCTACACCTTC. Translated, it gives CASSLGLTGGQGYTF.